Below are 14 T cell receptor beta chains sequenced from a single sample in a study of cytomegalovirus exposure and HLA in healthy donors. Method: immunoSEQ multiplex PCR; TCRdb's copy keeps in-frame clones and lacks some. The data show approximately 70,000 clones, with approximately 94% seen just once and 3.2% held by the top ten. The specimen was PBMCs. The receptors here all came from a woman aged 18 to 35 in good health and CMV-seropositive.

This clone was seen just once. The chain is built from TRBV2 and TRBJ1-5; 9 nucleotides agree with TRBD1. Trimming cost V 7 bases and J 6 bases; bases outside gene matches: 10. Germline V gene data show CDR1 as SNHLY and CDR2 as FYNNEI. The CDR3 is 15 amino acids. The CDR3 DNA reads TGTGCCAGCATACGGGACAGGGAGTGGGGTCAGCCCCAGCATTTT. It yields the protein CASIRDREWGQPQHF.

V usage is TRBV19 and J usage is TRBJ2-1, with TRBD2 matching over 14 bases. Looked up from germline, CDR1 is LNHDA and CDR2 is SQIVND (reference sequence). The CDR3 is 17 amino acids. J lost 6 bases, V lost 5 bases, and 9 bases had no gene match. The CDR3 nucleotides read TGTGCCAGTAGTCCTAGGGGACTAGCGGGGGACAGCAATGAGCAGTTCTTC. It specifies CASSPRGLAGDSNEQFF.

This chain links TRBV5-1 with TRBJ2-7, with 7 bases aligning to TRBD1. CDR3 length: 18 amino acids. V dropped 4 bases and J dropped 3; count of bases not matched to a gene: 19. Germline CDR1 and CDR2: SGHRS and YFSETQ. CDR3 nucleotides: TGCGCCAGCAGCCCCATGGTCCGACAGGGCCGAGGTTACTACGAGCAGTACTTC. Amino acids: CASSPMVRQGRGYYEQYF.

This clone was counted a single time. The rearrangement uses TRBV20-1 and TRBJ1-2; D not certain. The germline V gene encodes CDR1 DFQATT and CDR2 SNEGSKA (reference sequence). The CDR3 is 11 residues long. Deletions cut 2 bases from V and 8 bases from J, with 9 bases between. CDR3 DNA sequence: TGCAGTGCTAGATGGGAGGGAGGCTACACCTTC. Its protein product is CSARWEGGYTF.

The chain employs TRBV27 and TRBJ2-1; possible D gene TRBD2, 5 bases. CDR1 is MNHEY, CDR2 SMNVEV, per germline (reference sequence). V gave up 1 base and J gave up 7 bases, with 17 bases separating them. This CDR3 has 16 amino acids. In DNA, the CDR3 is TGTGCCAGCAGTTTATTGAGGGCGCGCGGCTCTAATGAGCAGTTCTTC. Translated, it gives CASSLLRARGSNEQFF.

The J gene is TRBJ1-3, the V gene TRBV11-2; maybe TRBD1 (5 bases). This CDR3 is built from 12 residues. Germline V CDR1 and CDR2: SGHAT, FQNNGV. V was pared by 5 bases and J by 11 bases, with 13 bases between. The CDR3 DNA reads TGTGCCAGCAGCCAACCGGGGGGTGCCATATATTTT. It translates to CASSQPGGAIYF. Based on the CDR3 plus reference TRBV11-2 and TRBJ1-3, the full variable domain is EAGVAQSPRYKIIEKRQSVAFWCNPISGHATLYWYQQILGQGPKLLIQFQNNGVVDDSQLPKDRFSAERLKGVDSTLKIQPAKLEDSAVYLCASSQPGGAIYFGEGSWLTVV.

The CDR3 here is CASSQEALAGTSSYEQYF. The CDR3 nucleotides are TGTGCCAGCAGCCAAGAAGCACTAGCGGGAACGAGCTCCTACGAGCAGTACTTC. The rearrangement uses TRBV4-2 and TRBJ2-7; 10 bases match TRBD2. This CDR3 has 18 residues. V dropped 0 bases and J dropped 0; count of bases not matched to a gene: 8. CDR1 is LGHNA, CDR2 YNFKEQ, per germline.

DNA for the CDR3: TGTGCCAGCAGTTTATCCCTCCGGTTTAGCACAGATACGCAGTATTTT. It codes for CASSLSLRFSTDTQYF. This chain connects TRBV27 to TRBJ2-3; D remains ambiguous. V was trimmed by 0 bases and J by 0 bases, leaving 10 bases between them. In germline, CDR1 is MNHEY, CDR2 SMNVEV (reference sequence). This CDR3 spans 16 amino acids.

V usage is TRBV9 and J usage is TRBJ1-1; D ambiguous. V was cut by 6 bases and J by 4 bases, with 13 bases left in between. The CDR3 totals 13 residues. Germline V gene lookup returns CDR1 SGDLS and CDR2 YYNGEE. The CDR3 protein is CASKTSGGTEAFF. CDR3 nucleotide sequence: TGTGCCAGCAAAACATCAGGAGGCACTGAAGCTTTCTTT. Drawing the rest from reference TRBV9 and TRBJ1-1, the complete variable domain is DSGVTQTPKHLITATGQRVTLRCSPRSGDLSVYWYQQSLDQGLQFLIQYYNGEERAKGNILERFSAQQFPDLHSELNLSSLELGDSALYFCASKTSGGTEAFFGQGTRLTVV.

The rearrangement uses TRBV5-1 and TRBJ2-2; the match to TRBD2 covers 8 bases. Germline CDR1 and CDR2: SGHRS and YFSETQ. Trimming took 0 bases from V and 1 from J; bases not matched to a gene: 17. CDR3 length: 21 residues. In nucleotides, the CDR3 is TGCGCCAGCAGCTTGGCCAAGGGGGTAGCGGGGAAGCCAATGAACACCGGGGAGCTGTTTTTT. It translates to CASSLAKGVAGKPMNTGELFF.

CDR3 nucleotides: TGTGCCAGTAGTACCTACAGGGGGCTTACAGATACGCAGTATTTT. Translated: CASSTYRGLTDTQYF. The V gene is TRBV19, the J gene TRBJ2-3, with 9 bases identical to TRBD1. CDR1 and CDR2 (germline): LNHDA, SQIVND (reference sequence). J was trimmed by 3 bases and V by 4 bases; bases with no gene match: 5. CDR3 length: 15 amino acids.

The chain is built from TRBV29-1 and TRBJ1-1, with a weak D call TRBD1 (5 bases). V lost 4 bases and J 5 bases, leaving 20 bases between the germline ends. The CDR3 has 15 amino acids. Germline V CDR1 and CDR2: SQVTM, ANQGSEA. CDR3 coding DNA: TGCAGCGTTGGAAGAAAAACAGGTATTCGGACTGAAGCTTTCTTT. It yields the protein CSVGRKTGIRTEAFF. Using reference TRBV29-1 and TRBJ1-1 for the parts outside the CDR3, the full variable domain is SAVISQKPSRDICQRGTSLTIQCQVDSQVTMMFWYRQQPGQSLTLIATANQGSEATYESGFVIDKFPISRPNLTFSTLTVSNMSPEDSSIYLCSVGRKTGIRTEAFFGQGTRLTVV.

The CDR3 spells CASSLGGQTNSPLHF. CDR3 DNA sequence: TGTGCCAGCAGCTTGGGGGGACAGACAAATTCACCCCTCCACTTT. The rearrangement joins TRBV5-4 to TRBJ1-6; TRBD1 matches 7 bases. Germline CDR1 is SGHNT and CDR2 is YYREEE (reference sequence). J gave up 7 bases and V 0 bases, and 4 bases lay outside the gene matches. CDR3 length: 15 residues.

The CDR3 DNA reads as TGCGCCAGCAGCTTGGACAGGGGGCGGGTAGATACGCAGTATTTT. Translation gives CASSLDRGRVDTQYF. The gene calls are TRBV5-1 and TRBJ2-3; 9 bases agree with TRBD1. The CDR3 is 15 residues long. Germline V CDR1 and CDR2: SGHRS, YFSETQ. Losses at the gene ends were 0 bases for V and 5 bases for J; bases not matched to a gene: 4.